The clone carrying this T cell receptor (beta chain) showed up just once. Its antigen is unidentified. The data derive from a study of identical twins. CDR3 size: 16 residues. From germline, CDR1 is LGHNT and CDR2 FRNRAP. Germline trimming cut 4 bases from V and 1 base from J; bases unmatched to any gene: 5. TCRdb reanalysed the 5' RACE reads using MiXCR and keeps one entry per CDR3 protein. The sample holds approximately 1.8 million distinct CDR3 sequences; under 35% are singletons and the top ten take less than 0.35%. Study observations and caveats: Beta out-of-frame sequences showed weaker excess sharing between twins. Out-of-frame TCR alpha sharing in monozygotic twins exceeded recombination model predictions.

Everyone who gave samples was a healthy Caucasian. Sequenced material: cord blood. The clonotype originates from a newborn girl in good health. The chain joins TRBV12-5 to TRBJ1-1; TRBD1 matches 11 bases. CDR3 bases: TGTGCTAGTGGTTGTAGCGGGACAGGGGGGAACACTGAAGCTTTCTTT. Protein product: CASGCSGTGGNTEAFF.